Sequencing of this T cell receptor beta chain was carried out in a study of blood T cell repertoires in COVID-19 (dated by TCRdb to the early 2020s). With regard to the full study: Samples from collaborators originated in the United States, Italy and Spain and spanned both the acute and convalescent phases of COVID-19. The prospective study material was composed of cDNA or gDNA derived from T cells, B-cell-depleted T cells, or PBMCs. Deeply sampled blood TCRbeta repertoires from subjects exposed to, actively infected with, or recovered from COVID-19 were included in the dataset. The repertoires were released in a freely available public database intended as a resource for research on the immune response to SARS-CoV-2. The samples were drawn from two sources: the first 160 participants of the ongoing ImmuneRACE study, and fewer than 1,500 subjects contributed by 6 global collaborators. The sample metadata nearly always contained a de-identified subject ID, COVID-19 status, age in years and sex. HLA class I and class II types, where available, came from metadata supplied by the sample provider rather than from assay-based typing.

Including the terminal cysteine and phenylalanine, the CDR3 comprises 14 residues. Of the read, only the CDR3 DNA is kept; its 42 bases are in frame from base 1. CDR1 and CDR2 (SGHAT, FQNNGV) derive from the germline V gene. V is cut by 0 bases and J by 7 bases, and the space between the germline ends is 13 bases. Participants in the prospective study were aged about 18 to 90 years, lived in under 30 United States geographic areas, and enrolled through a virtual design. In the prospective study, cohorts were assigned on the basis of participant-reported clinical history obtained from a screening survey and a study questionnaire. ImmuneRACE Cohort 3 recovered participants were defined by two consecutive negative NP/OP PCR tests, healthcare professional clearance, or symptom resolution. Mobile phlebotomists in the prospective study collected whole blood, serum and a nasopharyngeal or oropharyngeal swab from every participant. Additional blood draws and questionnaires over an approximately two-month period could optionally be provided by prospective study participants. Blood samples from the prospective study were shipped frozen or at room temperature prior to DNA extraction.

The immunoSEQ Assay, a bias-controlled multiplex PCR, was used to amplify TCRbeta CDR3 regions from genomic DNA. Regarding the original processing steps: The number of nucleated cells in each sample was estimated from the amplification of reference gene primers within the assay. To quantify the absolute abundance of each unique TCRbeta CDR3 rearrangement, sequence reads were collapsed and filtered. For each sample, productive Simpson clonality was calculated as the square root of Simpson's diversity index over productive rearrangements. The source is immuneACCESS, and TCRdb retained only in-frame sequences with V and J called. Part of the clones is not carried over; for the studies checked, unresolved V genes explain less than half of this, and the remainder is unexplained. V and J calls and clone size come straight from that table; D and trimming were deduced from the DNA. For this sample there are roughly 160,000 clones; 80% appear just once. The ten biggest clones cover 3% to 3.5% of the sample.

Broader findings and caveats from the paper: How much clinical and demographic metadata was included differed by source and by participant, and the metadata was provided uncurated.

Concerning this clone itself: No antigen is known for it. No base quality information exists; no much larger clone differs at one position.

The receptor chain draws on TRBV11-2 and TRBJ2-7; no D gene is confidently identified. Source material: PBMCs or T cells enriched from blood (not recorded which). This receptor was taken from a woman aged 60 to 75 who had recovered from COVID-19. Here the CDR3 is given as CASSLDHNSWEQYF. The bases read TGTGCCAGCAGCTTAGATCATAATAGCTGGGAGCAGTACTTC.